The rows below give T cell receptor beta chains drawn from one sample of a study of blood T cell repertoires in COVID-19. Libraries were prepared by immunoSEQ multiplex PCR; TCRdb keeps only in-frame clonotypes and omits some of them. The data hold 45,000 or so clones, with 70% to 90% observed a single time. The sample consisted of peripheral blood. The receptors were gathered from a man older than 75 with acute or convalescent COVID-19. Each CDR3 is given with its conserved first and last residue. The order of the fields is D gene, V gene, J gene, clone size, CDR3 protein, CDR3 DNA. D genes are given only for firm matches. Size is stated for part of the rows, as once, few or many counts, or as a class when the clone is expanded.

>-|TRBV10-3|TRBJ2-3|few
CAISTPSGSTDTQYF
TGTGCCATCAGTACCCCTTCCGGTAGCACAGATACGCAGTATTTT
>-|TRBV7-9|TRBJ2-3|few
CASSPGVATDTQYF
TGTGCCAGCAGCCCGGGGGTGGCCACAGATACGCAGTATTTT
>-|TRBV27|TRBJ1-1|-
CASRSREAEAFF
TGTGCCAGCAGGAGTAGGGAGGCTGAAGCTTTCTTT
>TRBD1|TRBV11-2|TRBJ2-5|-
CASSGHRGRETQYF
TGTGCCAGCAGCGGCCACAGGGGTAGGGAGACCCAGTACTTC
>-|TRBV9|TRBJ2-2|-
CASSHIAASTGELFF
TGTGCCAGCAGCCATATAGCGGCCAGCACCGGGGAGCTGTTTTTT
>-|TRBV11-2|TRBJ2-3|-
CASSLAGGLFTDTQYF
TGTGCCAGCAGCTTAGCGGGGGGCCTATTCACAGATACGCAGTATTTT
>TRBD1|TRBV7-8|TRBJ1-1|-
CASDSDRGNTEAFF
TGTGCCAGCGATTCGGACAGGGGGAACACTGAAGCTTTCTTT
>-|TRBV11-2|TRBJ1-4|-
CASSLADRDSEKLFF
TGTGCCAGCAGCTTAGCGGACAGAGACTCCGAAAAACTGTTTTTT
>-|TRBV30|TRBJ2-2|-
CAWDNRSPGELFF
TGTGCCTGGGACAACAGGTCGCCCGGGGAGCTGTTTTTT
>-|TRBV27|TRBJ1-4|-
CASSPSRGRANEKLFF
TGTGCCAGCAGTCCAAGCAGGGGCCGAGCTAATGAAAAACTGTTTTTT
>-|TRBV15|TRBJ1-1|-
CATSMGAYTEAFF
TGTGCCACCAGCATGGGGGCGTACACTGAAGCTTTCTTT
>-|TRBV2|TRBJ1-5|few
CASSEENFSNQPQHF
TGTGCCAGCAGTGAAGAAAACTTTAGCAATCAGCCCCAGCATTTT